A selection of T cell receptor beta chains follows, all from one sample in a study of T cell responses to AZD1222 COVID-19 vaccine. TCRdb's table, derived via immunoSEQ multiplex PCR, lists solely in-frame clones and lacks some. In the table there are 150,000 or so clones, approximately 90% of which are singletons. The specimen was peripheral blood, collected on day 0 of AZD1222 vaccination. Receptors originate from an adult in good health. CDR3s include the opening cysteine and the closing phenylalanine or tryptophan. Clone size appears in some rows only: once, few, many, or a class for an expanded clone.

j_call clone_size v_call cdr3_aa
TRBJ2-3 - TRBV5-6 CASSLMTGRGYF
TRBJ1-5 - TRBV19 CASSLRPEGYQPQHF
TRBJ1-3 - TRBV2 CASRKLQGGGNTIYF
TRBJ1-1 - TRBV30 CAWRKPGSNTEAFF
TRBJ2-5 - TRBV7-2 CASSLLGGQETQYF
TRBJ2-7 few TRBV28 CASSLTPPVTYEQYF
TRBJ2-5 - TRBV19 CASSIGTGRQETQYF
TRBJ1-1 - TRBV19 CASSTQGGTEAFF
TRBJ2-1 medium-sized TRBV15 CATSRNLIHYNEQFF
TRBJ1-1 few TRBV4-3 CASSQRLTNTEAFF
TRBJ2-7 - TRBV7-9 CASSHGQTDYEQYF
TRBJ1-5 - TRBV27 CASSFARNQPQHF
TRBJ1-2 - TRBV6-5 CASSPPVGGHGYTF
TRBJ1-1 once TRBV11-2 CASSLSGLEAFF
TRBJ1-5 - TRBV19 CASSRKPDRFNQPQHF
TRBJ2-7 - TRBV6-5 CASSYRRNLVYEQYF
TRBJ2-3 - TRBV6-2/TRBV6-3 CASSLLGLRVDTQYF
TRBJ2-3 - TRBV5-4 CASRGSGGESSTDTQYF
TRBJ2-7 - TRBV10-3 CAINPRDRADEQYF
TRBJ1-2 - TRBV5-4 CASSPGTGARNYGYTF
TRBJ2-1 once TRBV27 CASSLAPDPYNEQFF
TRBJ1-1 - TRBV15 CATSRGRGVNTEAFF
TRBJ1-1 - TRBV11-2 CASSPWPDEAFF
TRBJ2-7 once TRBV7-2 CASRVRAGDDYEQYF
TRBJ2-2 - TRBV18 CASSRTGQNTGELFF
TRBJ2-7 - TRBV11-2 CASSPVEYEQYF
TRBJ2-7 - TRBV2 CASSEQSGGGEQYF
TRBJ1-6 - TRBV6-6 CASRVVSYNSPLHF
TRBJ2-5 - TRBV3-1/TRBV3-2 CASSGSYSGASRETQYF
TRBJ1-1 - TRBV12-5 CASGPQTGGEAFF
TRBJ1-2 - TRBV10-3 CAIREKGLDGYTF
TRBJ1-2 - TRBV3-1/TRBV3-2 CASSPSTPRVLSRGYTF
TRBJ1-2 - TRBV6-4 CASSRQVTYGYTF
TRBJ2-7 once TRBV25-1 CASSPRTGNEQYF
TRBJ2-3 - TRBV10-3 CAISASSTDTQYF
TRBJ2-7 - TRBV7-9 CASSPRTALISYEQYF